The 7 T cell receptor beta chains below were found in one sample sequenced in a study of shared clonotypes between healthy human individuals (dated by TCRdb to 2018 to 2020). Library preparation employed the immunoSEQ multiplex PCR assay. As stored in TCRdb, this immuneACCESS dataset retains in-frame rearrangements with V and J assigned. A fraction of the clones does not appear; measured against another copy, unresolved V genes explain less than half of the discrepancy, and the remainder lacks a known reason. This sample has roughly 500,000 clones in its table, and 70% to 80% of those were observed once. The ten biggest clones cover about 13% of the sample. Sequencing was performed on PBMCs. The receptors derive from a woman in her thirties or forties in good health. Some clones in this sample may be carry-over from other donors' samples.

A note on this clone: Different DNA sequences within this sample yield the same CDR3. The V gene is TRBV11-2, the J gene TRBJ2-1; D unresolved. CDR1 and CDR2 (germline): SGHAT, FQNNGV. CDR3 length equals 11 residues. V dropped 5 bases and J dropped 7 bases, with 6 bases sitting between them. Written as DNA, the CDR3 is TGTGCCAGCAGCCGCTATAATGAGCAGTTCTTC. The encoded protein is CASSRYNEQFF.

V usage is TRBV4-1 and J usage is TRBJ2-7; D gene unclear. Looked up from germline, CDR1 is MGHRA and CDR2 is YSYEKL. Trimming stripped 1 base from V and 2 bases from J, with 9 bases between. CDR3 length: 14 residues. The CDR3 reads CASSQAREPYEQYF. The CDR3 DNA follows: TGCGCCAGCAGCCAAGCGAGAGAACCCTACGAGCAGTACTTC.

The chain joins TRBV30 to TRBJ2-1; no clear D. V lost 1 base to trimming and J lost 0 bases, with 10 bases between them. The CDR3 length is 15 residues. Germline CDR1 reads GTSNPN; CDR2 reads SVGIG (reference sequence). The CDR3 DNA reads as TGTGCCTGGAGTGGGGCCCGCAACTCCTACAATGAGCAGTTCTTC. Its translation is CAWSGARNSYNEQFF.

The chain links TRBV20-1 to TRBJ2-3; no firm D call. Trimming stripped 6 bases from V and 3 bases from J, with 7 bases between. The CDR3 totals 11 residues. Germline loops: CDR1 DFQATT, CDR2 SNEGSKA (reference sequence). CDR3 sequence (DNA): TGCAGTGCAGATCTAACAGATACGCAGTATTTT. Amino acid sequence: CSADLTDTQYF.

J is TRBJ1-4 and V is TRBV13; D ambiguous. Germline CDR1 reads PRHDT; CDR2 reads FYEKMQ (reference sequence). Trimming took off 0 bases at V and 5 bases at J, with 10 bases between the two ends. This CDR3 is 15 amino acids long. CDR3 loop: CASSLGDGRNEKLFF. The DNA of the CDR3 is TGTGCCAGCAGCTTAGGCGACGGCCGAAATGAAAAACTGTTTTTT.

This clone was recorded a few times. The CDR3 DNA sequence: TGTGCCAGCTTATCGACAGGGTCGGTGGAGACCCAGTACTTC. This codes for CASLSTGSVETQYF. The chain carries TRBV27 and TRBJ2-5; TRBD1 aligns across 7 bases. The CDR3 is made up of 14 amino acids. Per germline, CDR1 MNHEY and CDR2 SMNVEV (reference sequence). V was clipped by 8 bases and J by 5 bases; unmatched bases: 11.

In its sample, this clone was seen once. The chain combines TRBV6-1 with TRBJ2-3; 7 bases agree with TRBD1. The CDR3 has 15 amino acids. V gave up 6 bases and J gave up 4 bases; unmatched junction bases: 10. CDR1 is MNHNS and CDR2 is SASEGT in the germline V gene. The CDR3 DNA reads TGTGCCAGCAGGACCGACAGGGTGACCGCAGATACGCAGTATTTT. Protein: CASRTDRVTADTQYF.